The present TCR beta chain was sequenced within a study of tumor and adjacent non-tumor tissue in lung cancer. General observations from the study: Significantly higher TCR diversity was found in tumor than normal lung.

The CDR3 covers 13 residues. Deletions cut 2 bases from V and 6 bases from J, with 11 bases between. Germline lookup yields CDR1 MRHNA and CDR2 SNTAGT. This clonotype was observed at least ten times. Its antigen is as yet unknown. TCRbeta libraries were built with three rounds of nested PCR, modified from ARM-PCR. TCRdb reanalysed the multiplex PCR reads using MiXCR and keeps one entry per CDR3 protein. In the table there are about 48,000 distinct CDR3 sequences, less than 70% of which are singletons. RNA was extracted from bulk tissue without any cell sorting. More than 3 cm separated this lung sample from the edge of the tumor.

The sequencing sample was made of distant non-tumor lung tissue. The TCR sequence derives from a woman aged 70 to 79 with non-small cell lung cancer. The chain links TRBV6-4 to TRBJ2-7; D gene unclear. The CDR3 DNA follows: TGTGCCAGCAGTGACAGGACCCTTCGCGAGCAGTACTTC. Translating it yields CASSDRTLREQYF.